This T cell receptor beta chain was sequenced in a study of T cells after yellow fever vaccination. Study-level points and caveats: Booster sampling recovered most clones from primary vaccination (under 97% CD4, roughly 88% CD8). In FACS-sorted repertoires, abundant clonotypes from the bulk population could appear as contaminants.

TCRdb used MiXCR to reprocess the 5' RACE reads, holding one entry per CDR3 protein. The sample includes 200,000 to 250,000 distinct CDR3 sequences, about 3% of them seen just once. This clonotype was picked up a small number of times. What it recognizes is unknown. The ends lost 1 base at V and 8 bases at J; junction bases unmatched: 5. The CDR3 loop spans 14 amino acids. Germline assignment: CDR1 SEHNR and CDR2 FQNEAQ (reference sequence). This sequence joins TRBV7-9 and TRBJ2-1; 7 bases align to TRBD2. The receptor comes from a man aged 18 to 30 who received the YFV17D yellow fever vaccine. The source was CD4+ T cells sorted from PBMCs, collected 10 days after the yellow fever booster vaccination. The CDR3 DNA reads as TGTGCCAGCAGCTTAGTGGCTAGCGGAGATGAGCAGTTCTTC. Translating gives CASSLVASGDEQFF.